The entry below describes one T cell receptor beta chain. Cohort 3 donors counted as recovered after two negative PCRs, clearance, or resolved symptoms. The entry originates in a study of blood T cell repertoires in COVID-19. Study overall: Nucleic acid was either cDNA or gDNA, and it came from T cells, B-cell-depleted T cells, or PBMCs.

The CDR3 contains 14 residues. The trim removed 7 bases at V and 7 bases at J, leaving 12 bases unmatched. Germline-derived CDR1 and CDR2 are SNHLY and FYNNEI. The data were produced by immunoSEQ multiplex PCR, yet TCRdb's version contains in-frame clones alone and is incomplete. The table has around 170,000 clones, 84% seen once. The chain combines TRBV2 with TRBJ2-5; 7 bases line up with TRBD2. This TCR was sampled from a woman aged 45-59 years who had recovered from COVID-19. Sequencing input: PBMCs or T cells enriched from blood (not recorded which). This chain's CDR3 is CASMGGGGGGTQYF. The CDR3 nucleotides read TGTGCCAGCATGGGTGGCGGGGGAGGAGGGACCCAGTACTTC.